This entry features one T cell receptor beta chain sequence. The data derive from a study of blood T cell repertoires in COVID-19. For the study at large: The study drew acute and convalescent COVID-19 samples from the United States, Italy and Spain. The analysed material was cDNA or gDNA that came from T cells, B-cell-depleted T cells, or PBMCs.

Germline-derived CDR1 and CDR2 are SGHRS and YFSETQ. CDR3 length equals 14 residues. V lost 6 bases and J 4 bases, leaving 16 bases between the germline ends. Clinical histories supplied by participants themselves formed the basis of cohort assignment. As processed by the authors: By means of reference gene primer amplification, nucleated cell counts were estimated. Clones were sequenced by immunoSEQ multiplex PCR, and TCRdb holds only the in-frame ones, with some missing. V, J and clone size were drawn from that table, and D and trimming were deduced from the DNA. The repertoire holds roughly 200,000 clones, around 85% seen once, with roughly 3.3% in the top ten.

The chain has TRBV5-1 and TRBJ2-5; unclear D gene. What was sequenced was PBMCs or T cells enriched from blood (not recorded which). This receptor was obtained from a woman between 50 and 59 years old in a cohort exposed to, infected with or recovered from COVID-19 (not recorded which). Written as DNA, the CDR3 is TGCGCCAGCAATCTAGACCGCCCCGTAGAGACCCAGTACTTC. Protein product: CASNLDRPVETQYF.